This T cell receptor beta chain stems from a study of blood T cell repertoires in COVID-19. Overall study context: Sites in the United States, Italy and Spain provided acute and convalescent COVID-19 samples. PBMCs, B-cell-depleted T cells, or T cells provided the cDNA or gDNA that made up the material.

CDR3 length: 14 amino acids. V was cut by 7 bases and J by 8 bases, with 20 bases left in between. Germline values: CDR1 SGHVS, CDR2 FQNEAQ. This clone was observed a handful of times. Clones were sequenced by immunoSEQ multiplex PCR, and TCRdb holds only the in-frame ones, with some missing. The table has over 80,000 clones, approximately 79% seen once; the top ten hold under 5%. The sample was peripheral blood. This TCR was sampled from an older man with COVID-19, enrolled during active disease. The chain combines TRBV7-8 with TRBJ1-2; D not resolved. In nucleotides, the CDR3 is TGTGCCAGCACCTCAAGGTCAGGCTCTATAGGCTACACCTTC. The encoded protein is CASTSRSGSIGYTF.